The 22 T cell receptor beta chains below were found in one sample sequenced in a study of T-cell memory formation after mild COVID-19. TCRdb re-called the 5' RACE reads with MiXCR, one entry per CDR3 protein. The sample lists some 250,000 distinct CDR3 sequences, about 20% occurring once. Sequencing input: PBMCs or a T cell subset sorted from them (not recorded which). Source of these receptors: a man younger than 35 who had mild COVID-19 (a few samples of this study predate the infection). Cell type and time point are not known.

The chain uses TRBV10-3 and TRBJ2-5; D is undetermined. The CDR3 is 14 residues long. In germline, CDR1 is ENHRY, CDR2 SYGVKD. Trimming took off 4 bases at V and 5 bases at J, with 14 bases between the two ends. CDR3 nucleotides: TGTGCCATCAGTGGGGCAGGTATAGGGGAGACCCAGTACTTC. This encodes CAISGAGIGETQYF.

The chain is built from TRBV10-1 and TRBJ1-5, with no clear D. This CDR3 contains 14 residues. The V gene's germline CDR1 is WNHNN and CDR2 SYGVQD (reference sequence). V lost 5 bases to trimming and J lost 2 bases, with 10 bases between them. CDR3: CASSMGIGNQPQHF. Here the CDR3 DNA reads TGCGCCAGCAGTATGGGGATTGGCAATCAGCCCCAGCATTTT.

There are a few counts of this clonotype. Here the CDR3 DNA reads TGTGCCAGCAGCTTAGTGGTGGGGTACGAGCAGTACGTC. Residues: CASSLVVGYEQYV. The chain carries TRBV7-2 and TRBJ2-7; D is unresolved. The CDR3 spans 13 residues. V gave up 1 base and J gave up 4 bases, with 8 bases separating them. Per germline, CDR1 SGHTA and CDR2 FQGNSA.

This clonotype came up a few times. The V gene is TRBV20-1, the J gene TRBJ2-1, with a possible D match to TRBD1 (5 bases). CDR3 length equals 13 residues. CDR1 is DFQATT, CDR2 SNEGSKA, per germline (reference sequence). V lost 0 bases and J lost 6, with 9 bases in between. CDR3 DNA: TGCAGTGCTAGAGAACACACAGGCAATGAGCAGTTCTTC. It codes for CSAREHTGNEQFF.

This clonotype was seen at least ten times. The junction departs from the called germline gene at one end, perhaps through a read error. The chain uses TRBV5-1 and TRBJ1-4, with D tentatively TRBD1 (5 bases). The germline gives CDR1 SGHRS, CDR2 YFSETQ. This CDR3 contains 14 residues. CDR3 residues: CASSLTATNEKLFF. The CDR3 DNA reads as TGTGCCAGCAGTTTGACAGCAACTAATGAAAAACTGTTTTTT.

This clonotype has ten or more counts. The V call is TRBV7-9, the J call TRBJ2-1; possibly TRBD1 or TRBD2 for D (5 bases each). The CDR3 consists of 20 residues. Germline assignment: CDR1 SEHNR and CDR2 FQNEAQ (reference sequence). V gave up 5 bases and J gave up 8 bases, with 34 bases separating them. CDR3 DNA: TGTGCCAGCAGCAACCCGCCCTGGGACGGGACCAACCTCGGGTGGTATGAGCAGTTCTTC. This encodes CASSNPPWDGTNLGWYEQFF.

This clonotype was seen a handful of times. V is TRBV9 and J is TRBJ2-3; 8 bases agree with TRBD2. The CDR3 extends over 16 amino acids. Germline V CDR1 and CDR2: SGDLS, YYNGEE. V trimming: 7 bases; J trimming: 0 bases; junction bases outside the gene matches: 10. CDR3 nucleotide sequence: TGTGCCAGCGGGGCCCGTAGCGGGACTAGCACAGATACGCAGTATTTT. It specifies CASGARSGTSTDTQYF.

V gene TRBV29-1 combines with J gene TRBJ1-1, with 10 bases matching TRBD1. From germline, CDR1 is SQVTM and CDR2 ANQGSEA. This CDR3 has 14 amino acids. V lost 4 bases, J lost 4 bases, and 6 bases stayed unmatched. The CDR3 coding sequence is TGCAGCGTTGGAGTGGGACAGGGGTCCACTGAAGCTTTCTTT. This sequence encodes CSVGVGQGSTEAFF.

The chain joins TRBV20-1 to TRBJ2-5; 13 bases map to TRBD2. This CDR3 spans 16 amino acids. The germline CDR1 and CDR2 sequences are DFQATT and SNEGSKA (reference sequence). V dropped 1 base and J dropped 5; count of bases not matched to a gene: 7. This CDR3 reads CSARAPGLAGRETQYF. The DNA of the CDR3 is TGCAGTGCTAGAGCTCCGGGACTAGCGGGGCGGGAGACCCAGTACTTC.

In this sample, this clonotype turned up a few times. V usage is TRBV4-1 and J usage is TRBJ2-2; 7 positions agree with TRBD1. With V trimmed by 0 bases and J by 3 bases, 7 bases remained unmatched. Germline V CDR1 and CDR2: MGHRA, YSYEKL. This CDR3 is built from 17 residues. CDR3 coding DNA: TGCGCCAGCAGCCAAGATAGGGACAGAGGAGACACCGGGGAGCTGTTTTTT. It specifies CASSQDRDRGDTGELFF.

This clonotype was observed a handful of times. The chain joins TRBV20-1 to TRBJ2-7; 7 bases match TRBD2. CDR3 length: 14 residues. The germline gives CDR1 DFQATT, CDR2 SNEGSKA (reference sequence). Germline trimming cut 5 bases from V and 0 bases from J; bases unmatched to any gene: 7. The CDR3 loop reads CSAPSGAPSYEQYF. As DNA, the CDR3 is TGCAGTGCTCCCAGCGGGGCCCCCTCCTACGAGCAGTACTTC.

This clonotype was recorded many times. Germline is not matched at one junction end, which may reflect a read error. This rearrangement joins TRBV7-7 to TRBJ2-5, with TRBD1 matching over 11 bases. CDR1 and CDR2 from the germline V gene are SSHAT and FNYEAQ (reference sequence). The CDR3 totals 16 residues. The chain's CDR3 is CASSLAGQGAGETQYF. The CDR3 nucleotides read TGTGCTAGCAGCTTAGCAGGACAGGGGGCCGGAGAGACCCAGTACTTC.

This clonotype was recorded a few times. The chain is built from TRBV20-1 and TRBJ1-4, with no clear D. Germline CDR1 DFQATT, CDR2 SNEGSKA (reference sequence). This CDR3 is 13 amino acids long. Deletions cut 1 base from V and 8 bases from J, with 11 bases between. This CDR3 is CSARGVSGEKLFF. CDR3 coding DNA: TGCAGTGCTAGAGGGGTATCCGGGGAAAAACTGTTTTTT.

The V and J genes are TRBV11-2 and TRBJ2-1; a weak D match, TRBD1 (5 bases). V was cut by 1 base and J by 7 bases, with 11 bases left in between. The germline CDR1 and CDR2 sequences are SGHAT and FQNNGV. This CDR3 contains 14 residues. This CDR3 is CASSLVWGRNEQFF. CDR3 coding DNA: TGTGCCAGCAGCTTAGTTTGGGGCAGGAATGAGCAGTTCTTC.

This clonotype was seen more than once but under ten times. J is TRBJ2-3 and V is TRBV11-2; TRBD1 aligns across 7 bases. CDR1 SGHAT and CDR2 FQNNGV come from the germline V gene. The ends lost 0 bases at V and 2 bases at J; junction bases unmatched: 5. The CDR3 extends over 16 amino acids. CDR3 residues: CASSLDRDSPTDTQYF. CDR3 bases: TGTGCCAGCAGCTTAGACCGGGACAGCCCCACAGATACGCAGTATTTT.

This clonotype was found many times. V usage is TRBV9 and J usage is TRBJ1-1; tentative D call: TRBD1 (5 bases). The CDR3 totals 15 residues. The V and J ends lost 4 bases and 1 base respectively, with 14 bases between them. The germline V gene encodes CDR1 SGDLS and CDR2 YYNGEE. The CDR3 loop reads CASSLGDSRNTEAFF. CDR3 DNA sequence: TGTGCCAGCAGCCTCGGGGACTCTAGGAACACTGAAGCTTTCTTT.

This clonotype was detected only once. The J gene is TRBJ2-5, the V gene TRBV10-3, with D tentatively TRBD1 (6 bases). CDR1 and CDR2 (germline): ENHRY, SYGVKD. This CDR3 is built from 14 residues. The ends were cut back, 4 bases at V and 0 bases at J, with 9 bases in the middle. The CDR3: CAISVRDNQETQYF. The CDR3 coding sequence is TGTGCCATCAGTGTCAGGGACAACCAAGAGACCCAGTACTTC.

This clonotype showed up just a few times. The rearrangement links TRBV7-2 to TRBJ1-4; D gene uncertain. The CDR3 sequence is 11 residues long. The V gene lost 3 bases and the J gene lost 6 bases, with 2 bases spanning the gap. Germline CDR1 SGHTA, CDR2 FQGNSA. The CDR3 nucleotides read TGTGCCAGCAGCTTTCATGAAAAACTGTTTTTT. This encodes CASSFHEKLFF.

The chain combines TRBV2 with TRBJ2-4; D possibly matches TRBD1 or TRBD2 (5 bases each). Trimming took 7 bases from V and 8 from J, leaving 9 bases between them. This CDR3 spans 11 amino acids. Germline V CDR1 and CDR2: SNHLY, FYNNEI. CDR3 sequence: CASMRDHIQYF. In DNA, the CDR3 is TGTGCCAGCATGAGGGACCACATTCAGTACTTC.

This chain joins TRBV6-5 and TRBJ2-1; D not resolved. V was clipped by 6 bases and J by 4 bases, with 10 bases between them. The CDR3 has 13 residues. The germline gives CDR1 MNHEY, CDR2 SVGAGI. This chain's CDR3 is CASSFGSYNEQFF. CDR3 sequence (DNA): TGTGCCAGCAGCTTCGGGTCTTACAATGAGCAGTTCTTC.

This clonotype was observed a handful of times. The chain combines TRBV20-1 with TRBJ2-6; 9 nucleotides line up with TRBD1. The CDR3 covers 17 residues. V was pared by 4 bases and J by 1 base, with 8 bases of the junction left unmatched. CDR1 and CDR2 (germline): DFQATT, SNEGSKA (reference sequence). The CDR3 bases are TGCAGTGCTACCACGGACAGGGGTAGATCTGGGGCCAACGTCCTGACTTTC. Translating gives CSATTDRGRSGANVLTF.

This clonotype was detected a few times. The chain combines TRBV6-5 with TRBJ2-2; no clear D. Per germline, CDR1 MNHEY and CDR2 SVGAGI. The CDR3 is 19 residues long. Trimming shortened V by 6 bases and J by 4 bases, and 27 bases separated the two germline ends. The CDR3 DNA is TGTGCCAGCAGCCTAACGAAACTACCCCCAACCCGGGTCACCGGGGAGCTGTTTTTT. Its protein product is CASSLTKLPPTRVTGELFF.